The 8 T cell receptor beta chains below all came from one sample that was sequenced in a study of Ad26.COV2.S vaccination and SARS-CoV-2 variants. Sequencing used immunoSEQ multiplex PCR; TCRdb keeps in-frame clones, though not all of them. The table has 300,000 to 350,000 clones, around 81% seen once. Treatment in this sample: about 20 received Ad26.COV2.S at low or high dose, single or two shots; a few received placebo; per-sample allocation not given. Sample collection was performed on day 63 after the first vaccine or placebo injection. This material consisted of peripheral blood, taken in a trial of Ad26.COV2.S vaccine versus placebo. These receptors were taken from a person between 18 and 65 years old who received the Ad26.COV2.S COVID-19 vaccine or a placebo.

V and J are TRBV5-1 and TRBJ2-7; D is ambiguous. Trimming removed 4 bases at V and 2 bases at J, with 13 bases between. The CDR3 loop spans 14 amino acids. Germline assignment: CDR1 SGHRS and CDR2 YFSETQ. The CDR3 sequence: CASSLDGPTYEQYF. The CDR3 bases are TGCGCCAGCAGCCTAGACGGGCCGACCTACGAGCAGTACTTC.

The rearrangement uses TRBV5-6 and TRBJ1-4; unclear D gene. The CDR3 loop spans 15 amino acids. Trimming took 4 bases from V and 8 from J, leaving 18 bases between them. Germline values: CDR1 SGHDT, CDR2 YYEEEE. The CDR3 DNA sequence: TGTGCCAGCAGCCACCGGACTCCGGTGGAGGAAAAACTGTTTTTT. Protein: CASSHRTPVEEKLFF.

This clone turned up a few times. In nucleotides, the CDR3 is TGTGCCAGCAGCTTAGTACGGGGGAAGGGTGCAAACACCATATATTTT. This translates into CASSLVRGKGANTIYF. J is TRBJ1-3 and V is TRBV7-2; possibly TRBD1 for D (5 bases). V gave up 1 base and J gave up 6 bases, with 16 bases separating them. CDR1 SGHTA and CDR2 FQGNSA come from the germline V gene. This CDR3 spans 16 amino acids.

This clone was seen a few times. The CDR3 loop is CASKINRDNTGELFF. The CDR3 nucleotides read TGCGCCAGCAAAATTAACAGGGACAACACCGGGGAGCTGTTTTTT. The gene calls are TRBV10-1 and TRBJ2-2; D is perhaps TRBD1 (6 bases). This CDR3 comprises 15 residues. Germline V gene data show CDR1 as WNHNN and CDR2 as SYGVQD (reference sequence). The V gene lost 7 bases and the J gene lost 2 bases, with 14 bases spanning the gap.

The V and J genes are TRBV5-1 and TRBJ2-5; TRBD1 agrees at 8 bases. The junction had 8 bases not matched to a gene; V was cut back by 0 bases and J by 1 base. Germline values: CDR1 SGHRS, CDR2 YFSETQ. This CDR3 has 17 amino acids. DNA for the CDR3: TGCGCCAGCAGCTTGGGTTCGTTTGGACAGGGCCAAGAGACCCAGTACTTC. This translates into CASSLGSFGQGQETQYF.

The rearrangement uses TRBV7-8 and TRBJ1-2; D remains unclear. The germline V gene has CDR1 SGHVS and CDR2 FQNEAQ. V gave up 1 base and J gave up 0 bases, with 12 bases separating them. The CDR3 extends over 16 amino acids. CDR3 region: CASSLETGRTNYGYTF. The CDR3 DNA reads as TGTGCCAGCAGCTTAGAGACGGGCAGAACTAACTATGGCTACACCTTC.

DNA of the CDR3: TGTGCCAGCAGCTCGGGACCTCCCCAAGAGACCCAGTACTTC. Protein sequence: CASSSGPPQETQYF. This sequence joins TRBV11-3 and TRBJ2-5, with D perhaps being TRBD1 or TRBD2 (5 bases each). V was trimmed by 4 bases and J by 1 base, leaving 10 bases between them. The CDR3 sequence is 14 residues long. Germline CDR1 is SGHNT and CDR2 is YENEEA.

The chain is built from TRBV9 and TRBJ1-2; D is perhaps TRBD1 (5 bases). Germline V gene sequence: CDR1 SGDLS, CDR2 YYNGEE. CDR3 size: 15 residues. Trimming shortened V by 0 bases and J by 4 bases, and 13 bases separated the two germline ends. The CDR3: CASSVGDRSAYGYTF. CDR3 DNA sequence: TGTGCCAGCAGCGTAGGTGACAGATCCGCCTATGGCTACACCTTC.